This entry features one T cell receptor (beta chain) sequence. This receptor's antigen is unknown. Nothing much larger sits one base from this clone, and base qualities are not available. The data derive from a study of blood T cell repertoires in COVID-19 (TCRdb year 2020). Regarding the study in general: Samples from collaborators originated in the United States, Italy and Spain and spanned both the acute and convalescent phases of COVID-19. The material from the prospective study consisted of cDNA or gDNA derived from T cells, B-cell-depleted T cells, or PBMCs. Subjects who had been exposed to COVID-19, were actively infected with it, or had recovered from it provided the deeply sampled blood TCRbeta repertoires that made up the dataset. Where available, HLA class I and class II types were taken from metadata supplied by the sample provider and were not determined by assay-based typing. A de-identified subject ID, COVID-19 status, age in years and sex were almost always included in the sample metadata. The repertoires were released in a freely available public database intended as a resource for research on the immune response to SARS-CoV-2. Samples came from the ongoing ImmuneRACE study (first 160 participants) plus 1,254 subjects from 6 global collaborators. The paper as a whole reports these results and caveats: The amount of clinical and demographic metadata varied by source and participant and was provided uncurated.

The immunoSEQ Assay, a bias-controlled multiplex PCR, was used to amplify TCRbeta CDR3 regions from genomic DNA. The paper's processing steps were these. The number of nucleated cells in each sample was estimated from the amplification of reference gene primers within the assay. To quantify the absolute abundance of each unique TCRbeta CDR3 rearrangement, sequence reads were collapsed and filtered. For each sample, productive Simpson clonality was calculated as the square root of Simpson's diversity index across productive rearrangements. Imported from immuneACCESS, the table was reduced by TCRdb to in-frame sequences with V and J called. These copies leave out some clones; in studies compared against another copy, an unresolved V gene accounts for under half, and the cause of the remainder is not known. That table is the source of V, J and clone size, and D and trimming were worked out from the DNA. In this sample the table shows over 200,000 clones, 88% of which occur a single time. Approximately 0.8% of the sample is in the top ten clones.

Whole blood was collected in K2EDTA tubes by collaborating institutions according to the institutions' own protocols. For TCRbeta analysis, collaborators shipped samples as frozen whole blood, isolated PBMCs, or DNA extracted from either of those sample types. CDR1 and CDR2 are drawn from the germline V gene: SGHTA, FQGNSA. The CDR3 goes from the cysteine to the phenylalanine over 15 residues. The only DNA kept is the CDR3, 45 bases in frame from the first base. At the junction V is shortened by 5 bases and J by 7 bases; bases outside the gene matches: 7. In this chain, TRBV7-2 is recombined with TRBJ2-7; TRBD2 matches 14 bases in the middle. This receptor was taken from a woman aged 25 to 39 with acute or convalescent COVID-19. The sample was peripheral blood. The CDR3 protein is CASSPTSGRVGEQYF. The nucleotide sequence is given as TGTGCCAGCAGCCCGACTAGCGGGAGGGTCGGGGAGCAGTACTTC.